This T cell receptor beta chain stems from a study of T-cell reconstitution after alpha-beta-depleted transplantation in children. The CDR3 contains 16 residues. The germline V and J ends were trimmed by 2 bases and 1 base, with 12 bases remaining between them. CDR1 and CDR2 (germline): SGHKS, YYEKEE (reference sequence). Unique molecular identifiers were incorporated during preparation of the TCRbeta library. TCRdb fed the PCR reads into MiXCR, producing one record per CDR3 protein. The sample lists 17,000 or so distinct CDR3 sequences; 12% were seen once. This sequence joins TRBV5-5 and TRBJ2-2; D tentatively fits TRBD1 or TRBD2 (6 bases each). This specimen was PBMCs, mostly from graft donor cells, taken 180 days after TCRalphabeta/CD19-depleted stem cell transplant. The sequence was collected from a boy in the first two years of life who had a stem cell transplant for Wiskott-Aldrich syndrome, so the T cells may come from the graft donor. CDR3 sequence: CASSFNGGQNTGELFF. CDR3 coding DNA: TGTGCCAGCAGCTTCAATGGGGGGCAGAACACCGGGGAGCTGTTTTTT.